The entry below describes one TCR beta chain. The sample belongs to a study of blood T cell repertoires in COVID-19. The wider study: The study drew acute and convalescent COVID-19 samples from the United States, Italy and Spain.

In the original processing: Reference gene primer amplification in the assay estimated nucleated cell counts. Repertoires were generated with immunoSEQ multiplex PCR, while TCRdb's copy carries only in-frame clones and drops some. That table supplies the V and J calls and clone size; D and trimming were determined from the DNA. The sample holds a few hundred thousand clones; around 90% are singletons and the top ten take approximately 1%. The CDR3 loop spans 15 amino acids. V lost 6 bases to trimming and J lost 5 bases, with 20 bases between them. The V gene's germline CDR1 is SNHLY and CDR2 FYNNEI. All enrollees were roughly 18 to 89 years old and from fewer than 30 US areas. Recovery among Cohort 3 donors was established by two negative PCRs, clearance, or symptom resolution.

V gene TRBV2 combines with J gene TRBJ2-7; TRBD2 is a possible D gene (6 bases). The source of this sequence is a woman in her 30s who had recovered from COVID-19. The sample consisted of PBMCs or T cells enriched from blood (not recorded which). The CDR3 is CASRVGVRGADEQYF. The CDR3 DNA reads TGTGCCAGCAGGGTGGGGGTGCGGGGAGCGGACGAGCAGTACTTC.